The clone carrying this T cell receptor (beta chain) was observed a few times. The sample originates from a study of identical twins. With 1 base removed from V and 6 bases from J, the gap between germline ends came to 12 bases. The CDR3 is 14 residues long. Germline CDR1 reads SGHTA; CDR2 reads FQGNSA. TCRdb reprocessed the 5' RACE reads with MiXCR, giving one entry per CDR3 protein. The table records about 470,000 distinct CDR3 sequences, 20% to 25% of them present only once. This sample also appeared in a second study, on T cells expressing NK-cell markers. That paper states: Specificity for HCMV among expanded NKG2C+ T cell clones was not established.

Sequenced sample: CD4+ T cells sorted from blood. This TCR was recovered from a woman aged 18-30 years in good health. The chain joins TRBV7-2 to TRBJ2-5, with a tentative D call TRBD2 (5 bases). In nucleotides, the CDR3 is TGTGCCAGCAGCTTAGGGATTCGGGGAAAGACCCAGTACTTC. Residues: CASSLGIRGKTQYF.